The clone carrying this T cell receptor beta chain was counted many times. Its antigen is not known. This record comes from a study of response to subunit inactivated influenza vaccine. The trim removed 6 bases at V and 2 bases at J, leaving 2 bases unmatched. The CDR3 extends over 15 amino acids. The germline V gene has CDR1 MDHEN and CDR2 SYDVKM. TCRdb re-called the RT-PCR reads through MiXCR, storing one row per CDR3 protein. The table records more than 700,000 distinct CDR3 sequences, around 21% of them present only once. Points from the study as a whole: Authors suggested few new T cells are recruited by each seasonal influenza vaccination.

The rearrangement joins TRBV28 to TRBJ2-1; 12 nucleotides agree with TRBD2. The starting material was PBMCs from blood, obtained around 5 days after vaccination. This sequence was found in a man over 45 who received an inactivated influenza vaccine. CDR3 sequence (DNA): TGTGCCAGCAGCCCTAGCGGGAGGGCCTACAATGAGCAGTTCTTC. Encoded protein: CASSPSGRAYNEQFF.